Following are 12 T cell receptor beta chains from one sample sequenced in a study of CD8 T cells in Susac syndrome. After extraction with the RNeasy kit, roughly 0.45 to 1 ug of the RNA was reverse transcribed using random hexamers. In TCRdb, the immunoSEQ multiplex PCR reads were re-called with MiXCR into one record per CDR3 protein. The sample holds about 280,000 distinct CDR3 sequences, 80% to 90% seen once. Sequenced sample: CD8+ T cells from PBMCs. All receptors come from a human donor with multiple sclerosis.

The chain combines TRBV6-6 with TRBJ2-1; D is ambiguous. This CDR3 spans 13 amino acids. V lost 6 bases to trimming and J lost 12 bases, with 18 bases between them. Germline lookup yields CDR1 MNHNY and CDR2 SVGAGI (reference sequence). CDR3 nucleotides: TGTGCCAGCAGACCGTTGGTGGCGGCCCTGCAGTTCTTC. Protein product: CASRPLVAALQFF.

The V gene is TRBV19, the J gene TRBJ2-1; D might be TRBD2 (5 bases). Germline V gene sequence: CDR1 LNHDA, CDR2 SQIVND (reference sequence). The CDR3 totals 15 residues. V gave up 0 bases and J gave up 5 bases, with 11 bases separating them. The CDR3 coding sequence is TGTGCCAGTAGTATAGATCTAGAGGGAAACAATGAGCAGTTCTTC. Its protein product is CASSIDLEGNNEQFF.

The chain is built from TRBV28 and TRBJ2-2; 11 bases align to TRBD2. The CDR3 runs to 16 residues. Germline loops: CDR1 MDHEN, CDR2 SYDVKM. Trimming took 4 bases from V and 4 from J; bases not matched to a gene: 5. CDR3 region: CASSSIAGGITGELFF. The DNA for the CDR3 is TGTGCCAGCAGTTCTATAGCGGGAGGGATCACCGGGGAGCTGTTTTTT.

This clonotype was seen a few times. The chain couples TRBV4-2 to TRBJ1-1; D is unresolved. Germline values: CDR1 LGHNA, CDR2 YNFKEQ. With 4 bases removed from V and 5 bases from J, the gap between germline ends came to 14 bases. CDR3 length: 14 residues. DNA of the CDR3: TGTGCCAGCAGCCCCCGGAAGGCCGAGACTGAAGCTTTCTTT. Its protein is CASSPRKAETEAFF.

CDR3 sequence reads: CASSYWWPPSDYEQYF. In nucleotides, the CDR3 is TGTGCCAGCAGTTACTGGTGGCCGCCATCTGACTACGAGCAGTACTTC. V is TRBV6-5 and J is TRBJ2-7; D remains ambiguous. Germline V CDR1 and CDR2: MNHEY, SVGAGI. Trimming left V 1 base short and J 3 bases short, with 16 bases between. This CDR3 has 16 residues.

The CDR3 nucleotides are TGTGCCAGCAGCGAAGCCGGGGCCAACGTCCTGACTTTC. The encoded protein is CASSEAGANVLTF. This chain connects TRBV7-9 to TRBJ2-6; D gene uncertain. V lost 5 bases and J 4 bases, leaving 6 bases between the germline ends. In germline, CDR1 is SEHNR, CDR2 FQNEAQ (reference sequence). The CDR3 sequence is 13 residues long.

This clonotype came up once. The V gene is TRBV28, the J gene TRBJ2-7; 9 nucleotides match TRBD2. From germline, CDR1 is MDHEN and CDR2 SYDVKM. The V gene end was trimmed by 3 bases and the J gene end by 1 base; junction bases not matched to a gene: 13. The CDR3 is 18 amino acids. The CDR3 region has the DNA TGTGCCAGCAGTTTCGGGCTAGCGGGGACGGTTGGGTCCTACGAGCAGTACTTC. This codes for CASSFGLAGTVGSYEQYF.

CDR3 nucleotides: TGTGCCAGCAGCCCACAGGGGGATACGCAGTATTTT. This encodes CASSPQGDTQYF. This chain links TRBV7-9 with TRBJ2-3; TRBD1 matches at 7 bases. This CDR3 contains 12 residues. Germline values: CDR1 SEHNR, CDR2 FQNEAQ (reference sequence). Germline trimming cut 5 bases from V and 6 bases from J; bases unmatched to any gene: 2.

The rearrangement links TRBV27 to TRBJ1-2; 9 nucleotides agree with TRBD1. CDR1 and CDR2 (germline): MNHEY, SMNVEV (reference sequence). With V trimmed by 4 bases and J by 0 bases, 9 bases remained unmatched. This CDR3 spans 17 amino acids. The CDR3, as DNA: TGTGCCAGCAGTTCGGACAGGGGTGAGGGAGCTAACTATGGCTACACCTTC. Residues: CASSSDRGEGANYGYTF.

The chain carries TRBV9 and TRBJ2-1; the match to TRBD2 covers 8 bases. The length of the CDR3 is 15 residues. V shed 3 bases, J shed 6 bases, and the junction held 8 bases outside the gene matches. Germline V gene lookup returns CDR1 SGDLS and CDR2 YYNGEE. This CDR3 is CASSASAGDPNEQFF. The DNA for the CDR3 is TGTGCCAGCAGCGCCTCAGCGGGGGACCCCAATGAGCAGTTCTTC.

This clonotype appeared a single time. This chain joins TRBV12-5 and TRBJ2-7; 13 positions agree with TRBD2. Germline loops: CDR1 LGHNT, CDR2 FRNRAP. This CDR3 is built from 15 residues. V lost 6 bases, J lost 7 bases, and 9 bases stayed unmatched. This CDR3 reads CASGYGTSGIQEQYF. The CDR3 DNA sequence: TGTGCTAGTGGATATGGGACTAGCGGGATTCAAGAGCAGTACTTC. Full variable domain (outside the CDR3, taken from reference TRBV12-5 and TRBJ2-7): DARVTQTPRHKVTEMGQEVTMRCQPILGHNTVFWYRQTMMQGLELLAYFRNRAPLDDSGMPKDRFSAEMPDATLATLKIQPSEPRDSAVYFCASGYGTSGIQEQYFGPGTRLTVT.

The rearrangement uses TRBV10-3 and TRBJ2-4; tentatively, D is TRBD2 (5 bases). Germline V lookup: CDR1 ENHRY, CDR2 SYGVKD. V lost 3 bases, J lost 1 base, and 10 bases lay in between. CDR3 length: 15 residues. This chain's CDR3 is CAISEPRRAKNIQYF. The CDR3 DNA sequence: TGTGCCATCAGTGAACCCAGGAGGGCCAAAAACATTCAGTACTTC.